The 27 T cell receptor beta chains given below trace back to one sample, sequenced in a study of shared clonotypes between healthy human individuals. Produced via immunoSEQ multiplex PCR; TCRdb's table is partial and in-frame only. The table records over 2 million clones, around 96% of them present only once. Positively selected for CCR7, the CD45RO-negative cells used as naive CD8 cells excluded terminally differentiated effector memory CD45RA+ cells. The source material was naive CD8+ T cells sorted from blood. The receptors stem from a man between 18 and 35 years old in good health.

V gene TRBV7-9 combines with J gene TRBJ1-1; D gene unclear. Germline-derived CDR1 and CDR2 are SEHNR and FQNEAQ (reference sequence). The CDR3 runs 14 residues. V was shortened by 4 bases and J by 1 base, with 10 bases between the two germline ends. The CDR3 protein is CASSSVLENTEAFF. DNA of the CDR3: TGTGCCAGCAGCTCAGTTCTTGAGAACACTGAAGCTTTCTTT.

In its sample, this clone was seen once. The chain recombines TRBV7-9 with TRBJ2-5; the match to TRBD1 covers 8 bases. The CDR3 runs 14 residues. Germline trimming cut 4 bases from V and 4 bases from J; bases unmatched to any gene: 5. Germline values: CDR1 SEHNR, CDR2 FQNEAQ (reference sequence). In nucleotides, the CDR3 is TGTGCCAGCAGCTCCAGGACAGGGATAGAGACCCAGTACTTC. Translated, it gives CASSSRTGIETQYF.

The chain combines TRBV19 with TRBJ1-5, with D maybe TRBD1 (5 bases). Germline values: CDR1 LNHDA, CDR2 SQIVND (reference sequence). V dropped 9 bases and J dropped 8 bases, with 23 bases sitting between them. The CDR3 spans 15 residues. The CDR3 coding sequence is TGTGCCAGCAAAATCGCTCCCTCGGGGGTTGAGCCCCAGCATTTT. It encodes CASKIAPSGVEPQHF.

The chain couples TRBV5-6 to TRBJ2-1; 8 positions agree with TRBD1. The CDR3 is 16 residues long. After removal of 4 bases from V and 0 bases from J, the junction contained 6 bases not matched to a gene. CDR1 is SGHDT and CDR2 is YYEEEE in the germline V gene. The DNA of the CDR3 is TGTGCCAGCAGCCCCTCGGACAGGGCCTCCTACAATGAGCAGTTCTTC. This sequence encodes CASSPSDRASYNEQFF.

The chain recombines TRBV20-1 with TRBJ1-1; no reliable D call. V was cut by 3 bases and J by 10 bases, with 9 bases left in between. The CDR3 spans 10 residues. Germline V gene lookup returns CDR1 DFQATT and CDR2 SNEGSKA (reference sequence). CDR3 amino acids: CSARAGIAFF. The CDR3 nucleotides read TGCAGTGCTAGGGCCGGAATAGCTTTCTTT.

The genes are TRBV7-6 and TRBJ2-7; D gene unclear. This CDR3 is built from 13 residues. The ends were cut back, 3 bases at V and 0 bases at J, with 6 bases in the middle. Germline assignment: CDR1 SGHVS and CDR2 FNYEAQ. This chain's CDR3 is CASSFDSSYEQYF. The CDR3 DNA reads as TGTGCCAGCAGCTTTGATAGCTCCTACGAGCAGTACTTC.

A few counts support this clone. Different DNA sequences within this sample yield the same CDR3. V is TRBV5-1 and J is TRBJ2-7; no clear D gene. The length of the CDR3 is 13 residues. The V gene lost 1 base and the J gene lost 0 bases, with 5 bases spanning the gap. Germline V gene lookup returns CDR1 SGHRS and CDR2 YFSETQ. Here the CDR3 DNA reads TGCGCCAGCAGCTTGACCAGCTCCTACGAGCAGTACTTC. This codes for CASSLTSSYEQYF.

A word on this clone: In the same sample, other DNA sequences code for this CDR3. CDR3 DNA: TGTGCCAGCAGCCTGACAGGGCCCTACGAGCAGTACTTC. Amino acids: CASSLTGPYEQYF. The chain links TRBV6-5 to TRBJ2-7, with TRBD1 matching over 7 bases. Germline assignment: CDR1 MNHEY and CDR2 SVGAGI. Trimming at V came to 6 bases and at J to 2 bases, leaving 4 bases not matched to a gene. CDR3 length equals 13 residues.

The V and J genes are TRBV7-2 and TRBJ2-7; weak D call: TRBD1 (6 bases). This CDR3 is built from 13 residues. The germline V gene has CDR1 SGHTA and CDR2 FQGNSA. V lost 2 bases and J 5 bases, leaving 10 bases between the germline ends. CDR3 sequence reads: CASSLPYRDEQYF. The CDR3 DNA reads TGTGCCAGCAGCTTACCTTACAGGGACGAGCAGTACTTC.

This chain joins TRBV5-6 and TRBJ2-1, with a possible D match to TRBD1 (6 bases). The germline V gene encodes CDR1 SGHDT and CDR2 YYEEEE. The V and J ends lost 1 base and 4 bases respectively, with 9 bases between them. This CDR3 region has 14 residues. The CDR3 bases are TGTGCCAGCAGCTTGTTGCAGGGGTACAATGAGCAGTTCTTC. Its translation: CASSLLQGYNEQFF.

Comment on this clone: The same CDR3 also results from other DNA sequences found in this sample. The chain uses TRBV11-3 and TRBJ1-1, with D tentatively TRBD1 (5 bases). Germline V gene data show CDR1 as SGHNT and CDR2 as YENEEA. This CDR3 is built from 12 residues. The V gene lost 5 bases and the J gene lost 6 bases, with 10 bases spanning the gap. The CDR3 nucleotides read TGTGCCAGCAGCCCCGGGGGGGCTGAAGCTTTCTTT. It yields the protein CASSPGGAEAFF.

V usage is TRBV9 and J usage is TRBJ2-1; D gene unclear. V lost 0 bases to trimming and J lost 8 bases, with 18 bases between them. CDR1 SGDLS and CDR2 YYNGEE come from the germline V gene. This CDR3 contains 16 residues. CDR3 protein: CASSVATRLRVDEQFF. The CDR3, as DNA: TGTGCCAGCAGCGTAGCTACCCGACTTCGAGTGGATGAGCAGTTCTTC.

The genes are TRBV5-1 and TRBJ1-1, with a tentative D call TRBD1 (5 bases). V was shortened by 4 bases and J by 1 base, with 11 bases between the two germline ends. The CDR3 extends over 14 amino acids. CDR1 SGHRS and CDR2 YFSETQ come from the germline V gene. The chain's CDR3 is CASSPTVTNTEAFF. The CDR3 DNA reads as TGCGCCAGCAGCCCGACAGTTACGAACACTGAAGCTTTCTTT. Full variable domain (missing parts from reference TRBV5-1 and TRBJ1-1): KAGVTQTPRYLIKTRGQQVTLSCSPISGHRSVSWYQQTPGQGLQFLFEYFSETQRNKGNFPGRFSGRQFSNSRSEMNVSTLELGDSALYLCASSPTVTNTEAFFGQGTRLTVV.

This chain joins TRBV27 and TRBJ2-3; D assignment may be TRBD1 or TRBD2 (5 bases each). Germline CDR1 and CDR2: MNHEY and SMNVEV (reference sequence). V was pared by 4 bases and J by 4 bases, with 12 bases between. This CDR3 spans 14 amino acids. The CDR3 DNA is TGTGCCAGCAGTTCCGGGACGGCCCCAGATACGCAGTATTTT. Protein: CASSSGTAPDTQYF.

The rearrangement links TRBV28 to TRBJ2-1; D unresolved. This CDR3 has 12 amino acids. Germline values: CDR1 MDHEN, CDR2 SYDVKM. With 3 bases removed from V and 6 bases from J, the gap between germline ends came to 6 bases. For the CDR3, the DNA is TGTGCCAGCAGTTTGGCTAGCAATGAGCAGTTCTTC. Translation: CASSLASNEQFF.

The chain is built from TRBV9 and TRBJ2-5; 8 nucleotides align to TRBD1. Germline V lookup: CDR1 SGDLS, CDR2 YYNGEE. This CDR3 region has 16 residues. V lost 4 bases to trimming and J lost 5 bases; unmatched junction nucleotides: 13. CDR3: CASSLLSTGEQETQYF. The CDR3 coding sequence is TGTGCCAGCAGCTTACTGTCGACAGGGGAGCAGGAGACCCAGTACTTC.

V and J are TRBV30 and TRBJ2-7, with 8 bases fitting TRBD1. The germline gives CDR1 GTSNPN, CDR2 SVGIG (reference sequence). Trimming removed 5 bases from V and 1 base from J; junction bases left unmatched: 4. This CDR3 region has 13 residues. The CDR3 sequence: CAWGQGYSYEQYF. The CDR3 coding sequence is TGTGCCTGGGGACAGGGATATTCCTACGAGCAGTACTTC. The variable domain in full, completed from reference TRBV30 and TRBJ2-7, reads SQTIHQWPATLVQPVGSPLSLECTVEGTSNPNLYWYRQAAGRGLQLLFYSVGIGQISSEVPQNLSASRPQDRQFILSSKKLLLSDSGFYLCAWGQGYSYEQYFGPGTRLTVT.

This chain uses TRBV13 with TRBJ2-5; 8 nucleotides match TRBD1. The germline CDR1 and CDR2 sequences are PRHDT and FYEKMQ (reference sequence). Trimming cost V 5 bases and J 5 bases; bases outside gene matches: 1. This CDR3 has 12 amino acids. The CDR3 nucleotides are TGTGCCAGCAGCCAGGGGGCGGAGACCCAGTACTTC. Translated: CASSQGAETQYF.

The rearrangement joins TRBV4-1 to TRBJ2-7; no clear D. V lost 1 base and J 7 bases, leaving 17 bases between the germline ends. Germline V gene lookup returns CDR1 MGHRA and CDR2 YSYEKL. CDR3 length: 15 residues. The CDR3 bases are TGCGCCAGCAGCCAAGTTAGTGGCTCTATGGGGGAGCAGTACTTC. This codes for CASSQVSGSMGEQYF.

The V call is TRBV27, the J call TRBJ2-1, with 9 bases that match TRBD1. Trimming took 6 bases from V and 9 from J; bases not matched to a gene: 6. Germline assignment: CDR1 MNHEY and CDR2 SMNVEV (reference sequence). The CDR3 runs to 13 residues. The CDR3 sequence is CASRWTGEGEQFF. For the CDR3, the DNA is TGTGCCAGCAGGTGGACAGGGGAGGGTGAGCAGTTCTTC.

This sequence joins TRBV5-4 and TRBJ1-1; no reliable D call. CDR3 length: 14 residues. Trimming pared 3 bases from V and 1 base from J, leaving 10 bases between. Germline values: CDR1 SGHNT, CDR2 YYREEE (reference sequence). The CDR3 loop is CASSSWMSNTEAFF. CDR3 sequence (DNA): TGTGCCAGCAGCTCCTGGATGTCGAACACTGAAGCTTTCTTT.

The rearrangement uses TRBV5-1 and TRBJ2-5; D is unclear. V was clipped by 0 bases and J by 0 bases, with 6 bases between them. The CDR3 has 14 residues. The V gene's germline CDR1 is SGHRS and CDR2 YFSETQ. In DNA, the CDR3 is TGCGCCAGCAGCTTGGTGGAGTACCAAGAGACCCAGTACTTC. Translation gives CASSLVEYQETQYF.

Here the CDR3 reads CASSQVSADTGELFF. CDR3 DNA: TGCGCCAGCAGCCAAGTTTCCGCGGACACCGGGGAGCTGTTTTTT. The chain employs TRBV4-3 and TRBJ2-2; D remains ambiguous. In germline, CDR1 is LGHNA, CDR2 YSLEER. The CDR3 length is 15 residues. Between the trimmed V and J ends, which lost 1 base and 3 bases, there was a span of 9 bases.

The V gene is TRBV6-1, the J gene TRBJ2-7, with TRBD1 matching 7 bases. Germline CDR1 is MNHNS and CDR2 is SASEGT. Trimming removed 4 bases from V and 3 bases from J; junction bases left unmatched: 12. CDR3 length: 16 residues. The CDR3 DNA sequence: TGTGCCAGCAGTGGACTCCCGGGACAGATACACTACGAGCAGTACTTC. This translates into CASSGLPGQIHYEQYF.

This chain links TRBV27 with TRBJ1-1; a weak D match, TRBD1 (6 bases). This CDR3 comprises 15 residues. Germline assignment: CDR1 MNHEY and CDR2 SMNVEV (reference sequence). Trimming left V 4 bases short and J 0 bases short, with 12 bases between. CDR3 bases: TGTGCCAGCAGTTCCCCCGGGACAATGAACACTGAAGCTTTCTTT. Protein product: CASSSPGTMNTEAFF.

The chain combines TRBV27 with TRBJ1-5, with a possible D match to TRBD1 (6 bases). Per germline, CDR1 MNHEY and CDR2 SMNVEV (reference sequence). This CDR3 contains 14 residues. Deletions cut 5 bases from V and 7 bases from J, with 15 bases between. DNA of the CDR3: TGTGCCAGCAGTCCATCAGGGGTGGGGCAGCCCCAGCATTTT. Translation: CASSPSGVGQPQHF.

This chain connects TRBV13 to TRBJ1-1; no clear D. The CDR3 is 13 amino acids. Germline V gene sequence: CDR1 PRHDT, CDR2 FYEKMQ (reference sequence). The germline V and J ends were trimmed by 7 bases and 4 bases, with 13 bases remaining between them. The CDR3 sequence is CASMMPNPTEAFF. CDR3 bases: TGTGCCAGCATGATGCCAAACCCCACTGAAGCTTTCTTT.